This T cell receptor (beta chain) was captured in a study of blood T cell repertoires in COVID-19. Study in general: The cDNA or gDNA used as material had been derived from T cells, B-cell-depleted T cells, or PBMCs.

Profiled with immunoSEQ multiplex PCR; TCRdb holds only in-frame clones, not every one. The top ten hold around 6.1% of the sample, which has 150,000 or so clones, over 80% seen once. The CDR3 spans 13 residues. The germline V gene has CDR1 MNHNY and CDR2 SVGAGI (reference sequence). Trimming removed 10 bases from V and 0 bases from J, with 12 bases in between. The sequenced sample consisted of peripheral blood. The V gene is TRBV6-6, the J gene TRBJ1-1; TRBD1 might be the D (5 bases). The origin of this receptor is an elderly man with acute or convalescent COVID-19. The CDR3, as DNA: TGTGCCATCGTAGGGGAGGTGAACACTGAAGCTTTCTTT. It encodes CAIVGEVNTEAFF.